The source of this T cell receptor beta chain is a study of OX40 agonist ivuxolimab in advanced cancers. Study-wide points: Clones of CD4+ and CD8+ blood T cells grew by week 6 at doses of 0.1 to 3.0 mg/kg.

CDR3 length: 14 residues. V was pared by 5 bases and J by 11 bases, with 19 bases between. CDR1 and CDR2 (germline): SGHTA, FQGNSA. Of note for this clone: Antigen: not known.

Generated by immunoSEQ multiplex PCR, the TCRdb table keeps only in-frame clones and is missing some. The data contain some 80,000 clones, 70% to 90% of them singletons. This material consisted of CD4+ or CD8+ T cells sorted from blood, taken in a trial of the OX40 agonist ivuxolimab. The receptor comes from an adult with an advanced solid tumor such as melanoma, head and neck, liver or kidney cancer. The V call is TRBV7-2, the J call TRBJ2-1; possibly TRBD1 for D (6 bases). CDR3 in amino acids: CASSQLMLGTKQFF. CDR3 in DNA: TGTGCCAGCAGCCAATTGATGCTCGGGACAAAGCAGTTCTTC. The whole variable domain, remainder taken from reference TRBV7-2 and TRBJ2-1, is GAGVSQSPSNKVTEKGKDVELRCDPISGHTALYWYRQSLGQGLEFLIYFQGNSAPDKSGLPSDRFSAERTGGSVSTLTIQRTQQEDSAVYLCASSQLMLGTKQFFGPGTRLTVL.